Presented here are 25 T cell receptor beta chains from one specimen sequenced in a study of blood T cell repertoires in COVID-19. Data came from immunoSEQ multiplex PCR; TCRdb stores just in-frame clones and leaves some out. The data hold roughly 190,000 clones, with more than 60% observed a single time. Sequencing used peripheral blood. Source of these receptors: a woman aged 50 to 60 with acute or convalescent COVID-19.

The gene calls are TRBV5-4 and TRBJ1-2; 7 bases agree with TRBD1. V shed 4 bases and J 4 bases; nucleotides not matched to a gene: 10. Per the germline V gene, CDR1 is SGHNT and CDR2 is YYREEE (reference sequence). CDR3 length equals 15 residues. CDR3 region: CASSPPGQPLYGYTF. Written as DNA, the CDR3 is TGTGCCAGCAGCCCGCCGGGACAGCCCCTCTATGGCTACACCTTC.

The J gene is TRBJ2-7, the V gene TRBV7-2, with a possible D match to TRBD2 (5 bases). Germline values: CDR1 SGHTA, CDR2 FQGNSA. Trimming removed 5 bases at V and 3 bases at J, with 20 bases between. CDR3 size: 16 residues. This CDR3 is CASSPRPTMDFYEQYF. CDR3 coding DNA: TGTGCCAGCAGCCCTCGCCCAACCATGGACTTCTACGAGCAGTACTTC.

The rearrangement links TRBV7-5 to TRBJ2-3; the table's D call, TRBD2, was not checked against the DNA. TRBV7-5 constitutes a pseudogene. The CDR3 consists of 15 residues. The CDR3 DNA reads TGTGCCAGAAGCAGAGGGACTAGGAACACAGATACGCAGTATTTT. It encodes CARSRGTRNTDTQYF.

This chain connects TRBV6-5 to TRBJ2-7, with TRBD2 matching over 9 bases. Trimming removed 4 bases from V and 0 bases from J; junction bases left unmatched: 4. The CDR3 has 15 residues. CDR1 and CDR2 (germline): MNHEY, SVGAGI. The CDR3 coding sequence is TGTGCCAGCAGTTTCCTAGCGGGGCCCTCCTACGAGCAGTACTTC. It translates to CASSFLAGPSYEQYF.

The gene calls are TRBV3-1 (or the pseudogene TRBV3-2) and TRBJ2-7; 9 nucleotides agree with TRBD2. Per germline, CDR1 LGHDT and CDR2 YNNKEL (reference sequence). Unmatched junction bases numbered 8, after V lost 1 base and J lost 1 base. This CDR3 has 17 residues. The CDR3 sequence: CASSQGFLAGLSYEQYF. DNA for the CDR3: TGTGCCAGCAGCCAAGGTTTCCTAGCGGGGCTATCCTACGAGCAGTACTTC.

The V and J genes are TRBV7-2 and TRBJ2-6; no clear D gene. The germline gives CDR1 SGHTA, CDR2 FQGNSA. Trimming pared 6 bases from V and 4 bases from J, leaving 10 bases between. The CDR3 has 14 residues. The CDR3 protein is CASRPSGGANVLTF. The CDR3 nucleotides read TGTGCCAGCAGGCCTTCCGGGGGGGCCAACGTCCTGACTTTC. The full variable domain, completed using reference TRBV7-2 and TRBJ2-6, is GAGVSQSPSNKVTEKGKDVELRCDPISGHTALYWYRQSLGQGLEFLIYFQGNSAPDKSGLPSDRFSAERTGGSVSTLTIQRTQQEDSAVYLCASRPSGGANVLTFGAGSRLTVL.

This chain connects TRBV19 to TRBJ2-1, with 10 bases aligning to TRBD2. From germline, CDR1 is LNHDA and CDR2 SQIVND (reference sequence). Unmatched junction bases numbered 9, after V lost 7 bases and J lost 6 bases. This CDR3 comprises 15 residues. CDR3 sequence reads: CASTLAGGQFNEQFF. As DNA, the CDR3 is TGTGCCAGTACCTTAGCGGGGGGACAGTTCAATGAGCAGTTCTTC.

The rearrangement uses TRBV25-1 and TRBJ2-3; TRBD2 is a possible D gene (6 bases). V was cut by 5 bases and J by 2 bases, with 14 bases left in between. Germline loops: CDR1 MGHDK, CDR2 SYGVNS. The CDR3 is 15 amino acids. The CDR3 spells CASSHRGGITDTQYF. CDR3 sequence (DNA): TGTGCCAGCAGTCATCGGGGAGGAATCACAGATACGCAGTATTTT.

Here the CDR3 DNA reads TGTGCCAGCAGCCCTATAGACAGGACCCAGTACTTC. Protein product: CASSPIDRTQYF. V gene TRBV7-8 combines with J gene TRBJ2-5, with D possibly matching TRBD1 (5 bases). The CDR3 is 12 amino acids. The V gene lost 5 bases and the J gene lost 7 bases, with 11 bases spanning the gap. The germline V gene encodes CDR1 SGHVS and CDR2 FQNEAQ. Variable domain in full (rest from reference TRBV7-8 and TRBJ2-5): GAGVSQSPRYKVAKRGQDVALRCDPISGHVSLFWYQQALGQGPEFLTYFQNEAQLDKSGLPSDRFFAERPEGSVSTLKIQRTQQEDSAVYLCASSPIDRTQYFGPGTRLLVL.

This rearrangement joins TRBV24-1 to TRBJ1-2; a weak D match, TRBD1 (5 bases). V was pared by 6 bases and J by 2 bases, with 12 bases between. The V gene's germline CDR1 is KGHDR and CDR2 SFDVKD. This CDR3 has 14 amino acids. Here the CDR3 DNA reads TGTGCCACCAGTAACCTCGACAGAAACTATGGCTACACCTTC. Its translation: CATSNLDRNYGYTF.

The chain combines TRBV2 with TRBJ2-7; 7 bases are a match to TRBD1. CDR1 and CDR2 from the germline V gene are SNHLY and FYNNEI. The CDR3 has 12 residues. The V segment lost 6 bases and the J segment 7 bases; nucleotides outside the gene matches: 6. The DNA for the CDR3 is TGTGCCAGCAGAGACAGGGTCGGAGAGCAGTACTTC. This gives the protein CASRDRVGEQYF.

This clone was picked up one time. The chain is built from TRBV30 and TRBJ1-4, with a weak D call TRBD1 (5 bases). This CDR3 comprises 11 residues. Trimming took off 1 base at V and 15 bases at J, with 12 bases between the two ends. Per the germline V gene, CDR1 is GTSNPN and CDR2 is SVGIG (reference sequence). The CDR3, as DNA: TGTGCCTGGAGTGCCGGCCGGGGGGTGTTTTTT. Its protein is CAWSAGRGVFF.

This clone came up once. The J gene is TRBJ2-7, the V gene TRBV27; D uncertain. The germline CDR1 and CDR2 sequences are MNHEY and SMNVEV (reference sequence). The CDR3 covers 12 residues. V lost 3 bases, J lost 7 bases, and 10 bases lay in between. For the CDR3, the DNA is TGTGCCAGCAGTTTCACTGGGCGAGAGCAGTACTTC. Translation gives CASSFTGREQYF.

Only a few counts were recorded for this clone. This chain links TRBV18 with TRBJ2-7, with D possibly being TRBD2 (5 bases). From germline, CDR1 is KGHSH and CDR2 LQKENI. The CDR3 is made up of 15 amino acids. The V gene lost 0 bases and the J gene lost 0 bases, with 9 bases spanning the gap. CDR3 bases: TGTGCCAGCTCACCACCTAGCGCCCCCTCCTACGAGCAGTACTTC. Translated: CASSPPSAPSYEQYF.

A single count supports this clone. The chain has TRBV30 and TRBJ2-5; 9 bases match TRBD1. Germline V gives CDR1 GTSNPN, CDR2 SVGIG (reference sequence). Trimming cost V 3 bases and J 6 bases; bases outside gene matches: 5. CDR3 length equals 13 residues. The CDR3 loop is CAWRKTGGQTQYF. Written as DNA, the CDR3 is TGTGCCTGGAGGAAGACAGGGGGACAGACCCAGTACTTC.

The V and J genes are TRBV10-3 and TRBJ1-5; D unresolved. From germline, CDR1 is ENHRY and CDR2 SYGVKD. V dropped 0 bases and J dropped 4 bases, with 4 bases sitting between them. CDR3 length equals 13 residues. CDR3 in amino acids: CAISESRNQPQHF. CDR3 in DNA: TGTGCCATCAGTGAGTCGAGGAATCAGCCCCAGCATTTT.

This clone occurred once. The rearrangement joins TRBV5-1 to TRBJ1-2; no definite D call. CDR3 length equals 16 residues. V dropped 9 bases and J dropped 3 bases, with 24 bases sitting between them. CDR1 is SGHRS and CDR2 is YFSETQ in the germline V gene. CDR3 amino acids: CATKSSTASWDYGYTF. The CDR3 DNA is TGCGCCACCAAATCGTCAACAGCCTCATGGGACTATGGCTACACCTTC.

V usage is TRBV14 and J usage is TRBJ2-3, with TRBD2 matching 11 bases. The CDR3 spans 16 residues. After removal of 4 bases from V and 4 bases from J, the junction contained 7 bases not matched to a gene. Germline values: CDR1 SGHDN, CDR2 FVKESK. The CDR3 loop is CASSLTSGSPADTQYF. The CDR3 coding sequence is TGTGCCAGCAGCCTAACTAGCGGGAGTCCAGCAGATACGCAGTATTTT.

V usage is TRBV6-1 and J usage is TRBJ1-1; D is unclear. The CDR3 runs 16 residues. The V gene lost 0 bases and the J gene lost 0 bases, with 11 bases spanning the gap. In germline, CDR1 is MNHNS, CDR2 SASEGT. This CDR3 reads CASSEAVWAMNTEAFF. The DNA of the CDR3 is TGTGCCAGCAGTGAAGCGGTCTGGGCTATGAACACTGAAGCTTTCTTT.

J is TRBJ2-1 and V is TRBV5-1; D possibly corresponds to TRBD1 (5 bases). Trimming stripped 2 bases from V and 10 bases from J, with 19 bases between. This CDR3 comprises 15 residues. Germline assignment: CDR1 SGHRS and CDR2 YFSETQ. CDR3 bases: TGCGCCAGCAGCTTACCACAAGTAGGGGAAAACGAGCAGTTCTTC. Translated: CASSLPQVGENEQFF.

V gene TRBV3-1 (or the pseudogene TRBV3-2) combines with J gene TRBJ1-6, with D possibly being TRBD1 (6 bases). Trimming took 4 bases from V and 7 from J, leaving 14 bases between them. The CDR3 totals 15 residues. Germline loops: CDR1 LGHDT, CDR2 YNNKEL (reference sequence). CDR3 residues: CASSPTDRSNSPLHF. The DNA of the CDR3 is TGTGCCAGCAGCCCGACCGACAGGTCCAATTCACCCCTCCACTTT.

The CDR3: CASSPTGGPYNEQFF. DNA of the CDR3: TGTGCCAGTAGTCCGACAGGGGGCCCCTACAATGAGCAGTTCTTC. The chain couples TRBV19 to TRBJ2-1, with TRBD1 matching 10 bases. Trimming removed 5 bases from V and 2 bases from J; junction bases left unmatched: 3. The germline CDR1 and CDR2 sequences are LNHDA and SQIVND (reference sequence). CDR3 length: 15 residues.

The V gene is TRBV5-6, the J gene TRBJ1-6, with D unresolved. Germline assignment: CDR1 SGHDT and CDR2 YYEEEE. V lost 4 bases, J lost 9 bases, and 14 bases lay in between. The CDR3 contains 14 residues. CDR3 protein: CASSGGMERSPLHF. The CDR3, as DNA: TGTGCCAGCAGCGGCGGAATGGAGCGTTCACCCCTCCACTTT.

About this clone itself: The junction departs from the called germline gene at one end, perhaps through a read error. The gene calls are TRBV30 and TRBJ2-3, with TRBD1 matching 8 bases. The CDR3 runs 14 residues. The germline gives CDR1 GTSNPN, CDR2 SVGIG (reference sequence). The CDR3 protein is CAWRPGTGTDTQYF. CDR3 DNA sequence: TGTGCCTGGAGGCCCGGGACAGGCACCGATACGCAGTATTTT.

V and J are TRBV5-1 and TRBJ1-1; maybe TRBD1 (6 bases). The CDR3 has 16 amino acids. CDR1 is SGHRS, CDR2 YFSETQ, per germline. V was pared by 0 bases and J by 4 bases, with 16 bases between. CDR3 nucleotide sequence: TGCGCCAGCAGCTTGGACGGGGGGCCTGTGGGCACTGAAGCTTTCTTT. It codes for CASSLDGGPVGTEAFF.